This is a list of T cell receptor beta chains from one sample in a study of a mutant IDH1 vaccine in newly diagnosed glioma. TCRdb's table, derived via immunoSEQ multiplex PCR, lists solely in-frame clones and lacks some. The sample carries around 61,000 clones, 90% recorded once. Their recognized antigens are unknown. The sequences come from PBMCs, collected from a glioma patient whose treatment included an IDH1 peptide vaccine. These receptor sequences come from a woman aged 40-49 years with glioma. CDR3s include the opening cysteine and the closing phenylalanine or tryptophan. Fields, in order: J gene, clone size, V gene, D gene, CDR3 protein, CDR3 DNA. The D gene is left open where the match is weak. A clone size is listed for some rows: how often the clone was seen (once, few, many), or a class if it is expanded.

TRBJ2-7 - TRBV10-2 - CASSDLGAPAPRF TGCGCCAGCAGTGATCTCGGGGCTCCCGCGCCAAGATTC
TRBJ1-3 once TRBV9 - CASSNQGLPSGNTIYF TGTGCCAGCAGCAACCAGGGACTGCCCTCTGGAAACACCATATATTTT
TRBJ1-2 - TRBV7-2 - CASSLQGIVRYGYTF TGTGCCAGCAGCTTACAGGGTATCGTTCGGTATGGCTACACCTTC
TRBJ1-3 once TRBV9 - CASSVSDGDSGNTIYF TGTGCCAGCAGCGTTTCCGACGGAGACTCTGGAAACACCATATATTTT
TRBJ1-1 once TRBV5-1 - CASVGGTEAFF TGCGCCAGTGTCGGGGGCACTGAAGCTTTCTTT
TRBJ2-1 - TRBV2 - CASSVQGSSYNEQFF TGTGCCAGCAGTGTACAGGGCAGCTCCTACAATGAGCAGTTCTTC
TRBJ1-5 - TRBV7-2 TRBD1 CASSLGRGLGNQPQHF TGTGCCAGCAGCTTAGGCAGGGGGCTTGGCAATCAGCCCCAGCATTTT
TRBJ2-1 once TRBV6-5 TRBD1 CASSRRTGGINEQFF TGTGCCAGCAGTCGGCGGACAGGGGGGATCAATGAGCAGTTCTTC
TRBJ2-3 - TRBV11-1 TRBD2 CASSRDYSTDTQYF TGTGCCAGCTCCCGGGACTATAGCACAGATACGCAGTATTTT
TRBJ2-2 - TRBV5-4 TRBD2 CASSLRVAGGTGELFF TGTGCCAGCAGCTTGAGAGTAGCGGGGGGTACCGGGGAGCTGTTTTTT
TRBJ2-7 few TRBV6-9 TRBD1 CASSSPGTGDHEQYF TGTGCCAGCAGTTCCCCCGGGACAGGGGACCACGAGCAGTACTTC
TRBJ1-5 once TRBV11-2 - CASSLTAGLNQPQHF TGTGCCAGCAGCTTAACGGCCGGCCTCAATCAGCCCCAGCATTTT
TRBJ2-3 - TRBV13 TRBD2 CASSLPRGLAGRSGTDTQYF TGTGCCAGCAGCTTACCCAGAGGTCTAGCGGGACGCTCGGGCACAGATACGCAGTATTTT
TRBJ2-6 once TRBV2 - CASSDNFSGANVLTF TGTGCCAGCAGTGACAACTTCTCTGGGGCCAACGTCCTGACTTTC
TRBJ1-5 - TRBV18 - CASSPGDNNQPQHF TGTGCCAGCTCACCGGGGGACAACAATCAGCCCCAGCATTTT
TRBJ1-2 - TRBV5-6 - CASTTGGGYTF TGTGCCAGCACCACCGGGGGTGGCTACACCTTC
TRBJ1-1 - TRBV7-9 - CASSHPIMRTEAFF TGTGCCAGCAGCCACCCCATTATGAGAACTGAAGCTTTCTTT
TRBJ2-7 - TRBV9 - CASSEGVEQYF TGTGCCAGCAGCGAAGGAGTCGAGCAGTACTTC
TRBJ2-5 - TRBV5-8 TRBD1 CASSSGTVKTQYF TGTGCCAGCAGCTCCGGGACAGTTAAGACCCAGTACTTC
TRBJ2-3 - TRBV6-1 TRBD2 CASGAGEGTDTQYF TGTGCCAGCGGGGCGGGGGAGGGCACAGATACGCAGTATTTT